This T cell receptor beta chain was profiled in a study of CD4 T cells in relation to SARS-CoV-2 and coronaviruses. Background on the study: TCR beta CDR3s were sequenced after roughly ten-day antigen culture of PBMCs. Shared crossreactive spike epitopes were mapped to their HLA restriction. Study conclusions and caveats: Crossreactivity was assessed only for spike protein, not other viral proteins.

Before the COVID-19 pandemic, during about 2011-2019, CD4+ T cells were taken from unexposed donors. After about 10 days of culture, CD4+ T cells were isolated. Cells permitting, SARS-CoV-2 S/N and four cold-coronavirus spikes were tested on unexposed-donor CD4+ T cells. Concerning this clone: Its antigen is not identified.

The CDR3 runs to 15 residues. V was cut by 4 bases and J by 2 bases, with 16 bases left in between. Germline V CDR1 and CDR2: SGHNT, YYREEE (reference sequence). Clones were sequenced by immunoSEQ multiplex PCR, and TCRdb holds only the in-frame ones, with some missing. The profile shows around 24,000 clones, 70% to 80% of them singletons. This receptor was identified in a human donor in good health. Sample: CD4+ T cells from PBMCs, cultured in vitro. The rearrangement uses TRBV5-4 and TRBJ2-7; weak D call: TRBD1 (6 bases). The CDR3 sequence is CASSASKTGTYEQYF. The CDR3 DNA reads as TGTGCCAGCAGCGCCTCAAAAACAGGGACCTACGAGCAGTACTTC.